The next 27 T cell receptor beta chains were all read from a single sample in a study of blood T cell repertoires in COVID-19. Measured with immunoSEQ multiplex PCR; TCRdb has only the in-frame clones, and not every one. The repertoire holds about 220,000 clones, with 70% to 85% as singletons. The sequencing sample was made of PBMCs or T cells enriched from blood (not recorded which). These receptors all stem from a woman aged 60-75 years who had recovered from COVID-19.

The rearrangement uses TRBV10-3 and TRBJ1-3; 8 bases are shared with TRBD1. The CDR3 contains 14 residues. Trimming cost V 8 bases and J 1 base; bases outside gene matches: 4. CDR1 and CDR2 from the germline V gene are ENHRY and SYGVKD. The CDR3 loop is CAIRRTGSGNTIYF. The CDR3 DNA reads as TGTGCCATCCGACGGACAGGGTCTGGAAACACCATATATTTT.

The chain links TRBV5-8 to TRBJ2-6; D is unresolved. V lost 2 bases to trimming and J lost 4 bases, with 10 bases between them. The CDR3 is 15 residues long. The germline CDR1 and CDR2 sequences are SGHTS and YDEGEE. The CDR3 nucleotides read TGTGCCAGCAGCTTAGGAACCGGGGGGGCCAACGTCCTGACTTTC. Encoded protein: CASSLGTGGANVLTF. The entire variable domain, with the rest obtained from reference TRBV5-8 and TRBJ2-6, is as follows: EAGVTQSPTHLIKTRGQQATLRCSPISGHTSVYWYQQALGLGLQFLLWYDEGEERNRGNFPPRFSGRQFPNYSSELNVNALELEDSALYLCASSLGTGGANVLTFGAGSRLTVL.

This chain links TRBV6-5 with TRBJ2-7, with a weak D call TRBD1 (5 bases). Trimming stripped 3 bases from V and 4 bases from J, with 16 bases between. There are 15 residues in the CDR3. The germline CDR1 and CDR2 sequences are MNHEY and SVGAGI. The CDR3 region has the DNA TGTGCCAGCAGTTATGGGGCTGGCAGCAATTACGAGCAGTACTTC. Amino acid sequence: CASSYGAGSNYEQYF.

The CDR3 reads CASSLVGQHNEQFF. DNA for the CDR3: TGTGCCAGCAGCTTAGTTGGACAGCACAATGAGCAGTTCTTC. The chain combines TRBV7-9 with TRBJ2-1; tentatively, D is TRBD1 (6 bases). The germline CDR1 and CDR2 sequences are SEHNR and FQNEAQ (reference sequence). V was shortened by 1 base and J by 5 bases, with 9 bases between the two germline ends. The CDR3 length is 14 residues.

J is TRBJ2-3 and V is TRBV5-6; 10 nucleotides line up with TRBD2. This CDR3 contains 19 residues. CDR1 and CDR2 from the germline V gene are SGHDT and YYEEEE. Trimming removed 6 bases from V and 1 base from J; junction bases left unmatched: 17. The CDR3 sequence is CASTRTAGGRLRGTDTQYF. The CDR3 bases are TGTGCCAGCACCCGGACAGCGGGGGGGCGGTTGCGGGGCACAGATACGCAGTATTTT.

As DNA, the CDR3 is TGTGCCAGTAGTCAGACAGGGGCGCCATCTGGAAACACCATATATTTT. It encodes CASSQTGAPSGNTIYF. The chain employs TRBV19 and TRBJ1-3, with 8 nucleotides matching TRBD1. CDR1 and CDR2 from the germline V gene are LNHDA and SQIVND (reference sequence). The CDR3 extends over 16 amino acids. Losses at the gene ends were 5 bases for V and 1 base for J; bases not matched to a gene: 7. The variable domain in full, completed from reference TRBV19 and TRBJ1-3, reads DGGITQSPKYLFRKEGQNVTLSCEQNLNHDAMYWYRQDPGQGLRLIYYSQIVNDFQKGDIAEGYSVSREKKESFPLTVTSAQKNPTAFYLCASSQTGAPSGNTIYFGEGSWLTVV.

The chain couples TRBV9 to TRBJ2-1; D not resolved. Trimming left V 4 bases short and J 4 bases short, with 6 bases between. Germline V CDR1 and CDR2: SGDLS, YYNGEE. The CDR3 has 12 residues. CDR3 sequence reads: CASSTQYNEQFF. CDR3 sequence (DNA): TGTGCCAGCAGCACCCAGTACAATGAGCAGTTCTTC.

This sequence joins TRBV3-1 (or the pseudogene TRBV3-2) and TRBJ1-1; D gene unclear. CDR1 is LGHDT and CDR2 is YNNKEL in the germline V gene (reference sequence). The V end was cut by 1 base, the J end by 1 base, with 4 bases between. CDR3 length: 13 amino acids. This CDR3 is CASSQAGNTEAFF. DNA for the CDR3: TGTGCCAGCAGCCAAGCGGGGAACACTGAAGCTTTCTTT.

This clone appeared a few times. This chain connects TRBV18 to TRBJ2-7; 7 bases are a match to TRBD2. V dropped 10 bases and J dropped 5; count of bases not matched to a gene: 14. This CDR3 is built from 14 residues. CDR1 and CDR2 from the germline V gene are KGHSH and LQKENI. The CDR3 loop is CATSYEGGSDEQYF. Here the CDR3 DNA reads TGTGCCACCTCCTACGAGGGAGGGTCCGACGAGCAGTACTTC.

The chain links TRBV4-1 to TRBJ2-1, with 8 bases matching TRBD2. The germline V gene encodes CDR1 MGHRA and CDR2 YSYEKL. This CDR3 is built from 16 residues. The junction had 6 bases not matched to a gene; V was cut back by 0 bases and J by 5 bases. CDR3 sequence reads: CASSQEGLAGHNEQFF. The CDR3 bases are TGCGCCAGCAGCCAAGAGGGGCTAGCGGGTCACAATGAGCAGTTCTTC.

The chain uses TRBV10-3 and TRBJ2-3; 12 positions match TRBD2. This CDR3 contains 14 residues. V dropped 6 bases and J dropped 5; count of bases not matched to a gene: 3. Germline-derived CDR1 and CDR2 are ENHRY and SYGVKD. The CDR3 DNA reads as TGTGCCATCAGCCGACTAGCGGGAGAAGATACGCAGTATTTT. This sequence encodes CAISRLAGEDTQYF.

V is TRBV6-5 and J is TRBJ1-2, with D possibly being TRBD1 (6 bases). Trimming stripped 0 bases from V and 0 bases from J, with 11 bases between. The germline V gene has CDR1 MNHEY and CDR2 SVGAGI. The CDR3 covers 16 residues. CDR3 DNA sequence: TGTGCCAGCAGTTACTCCCGGGACACCGCTAACTATGGCTACACCTTC. Its protein product is CASSYSRDTANYGYTF.

The J gene is TRBJ1-2, the V gene TRBV29-1; D ambiguous. V was pared by 4 bases and J by 3 bases, with 9 bases between. Germline V lookup: CDR1 SQVTM, CDR2 ANQGSEA. The CDR3 is 12 residues long. The DNA of the CDR3 is TGCAGCGTTGTCGGTTTAGACTATGGCTACACCTTC. Amino acid sequence: CSVVGLDYGYTF.

The rearrangement links TRBV7-9 to TRBJ1-2; TRBD1 might be the D (5 bases). The CDR3 spans 14 residues. From germline, CDR1 is SEHNR and CDR2 FQNEAQ (reference sequence). Trimming shortened V by 2 bases and J by 7 bases, and 14 bases separated the two germline ends. CDR3 protein: CASSLMGRGGGYTF. CDR3 coding DNA: TGTGCCAGCAGCTTAATGGGACGGGGAGGTGGCTACACCTTC.

The chain links TRBV9 to TRBJ2-2; 12 bases are a match to TRBD2. Germline CDR1 SGDLS, CDR2 YYNGEE. This CDR3 has 15 amino acids. V was clipped by 2 bases and J by 5 bases; unmatched bases: 1. The CDR3 sequence is CASSVTSGRTGELFF. Here the CDR3 DNA reads TGTGCCAGCAGCGTTACTAGCGGGAGGACCGGGGAGCTGTTTTTT.

This chain connects TRBV5-4 to TRBJ2-1, with D possibly matching TRBD2 (5 bases). The CDR3 is made up of 14 amino acids. Germline CDR1 reads SGHNT; CDR2 reads YYREEE (reference sequence). The V end was cut by 2 bases, the J end by 2 bases, with 8 bases between. The CDR3 loop reads CASSFDYTYNEQFF. The CDR3 nucleotides read TGTGCCAGCAGCTTTGACTATACCTACAATGAGCAGTTCTTC.

The chain uses TRBV15 and TRBJ1-2; no firm D call. Germline V gives CDR1 LNHNV, CDR2 YYDKDF (reference sequence). The CDR3 runs 14 residues. V dropped 0 bases and J dropped 8 bases, with 13 bases sitting between them. The DNA for the CDR3 is TGTGCCACCAGCAGAGATACCGGGATAGGAGGCTACACCTTC. This translates into CATSRDTGIGGYTF.

The V gene is TRBV4-2, the J gene TRBJ1-5; D gene uncertain. V gave up 4 bases and J gave up 3 bases, with 13 bases separating them. The CDR3 runs to 15 residues. CDR1 LGHNA and CDR2 YNFKEQ come from the germline V gene. The CDR3: CASSPEWELNQPQHF. CDR3 in DNA: TGTGCCAGCAGCCCCGAGTGGGAGCTCAATCAGCCCCAGCATTTT.

V and J are TRBV5-6 and TRBJ1-5; unclear D gene. V was cut by 3 bases and J by 3 bases, with 7 bases left in between. CDR1 is SGHDT, CDR2 YYEEEE, per germline. This CDR3 region has 13 residues. The CDR3, as DNA: TGTGCCAGCAGCTCACAGCACAATCAGCCCCAGCATTTT. Translated: CASSSQHNQPQHF.

This chain connects TRBV27 to TRBJ1-5; D uncertain. Germline values: CDR1 MNHEY, CDR2 SMNVEV (reference sequence). The CDR3 is 13 residues long. The V and J ends lost 4 bases and 4 bases respectively, with 8 bases between them. DNA for the CDR3: TGTGCCAGCAGTTCCGACTGGAATCAGCCCCAGCATTTT. Encoded protein: CASSSDWNQPQHF.

The chain couples TRBV7-2 to TRBJ2-1, with D maybe TRBD2 (6 bases). Germline V gene sequence: CDR1 SGHTA, CDR2 FQGNSA. Between the trimmed V and J ends, which lost 5 bases and 9 bases, there was a span of 8 bases. This CDR3 comprises 11 residues. Written as DNA, the CDR3 is TGTGCCAGCAGCCGGGAGTTTGAGCAGTTCTTC. Protein: CASSREFEQFF.

The chain links TRBV7-2 to TRBJ2-7; 7 bases are a match to TRBD1. Germline loops: CDR1 SGHTA, CDR2 FQGNSA. J gave up 4 bases and V 6 bases, and 15 bases lay outside the gene matches. This CDR3 is 16 amino acids long. The CDR3 here is CASRGGVGGSGYEQYF. The DNA of the CDR3 is TGTGCCAGCAGAGGCGGTGTAGGGGGCTCGGGTTACGAGCAGTACTTC. Full variable domain (rest looked up from reference TRBV7-2 and TRBJ2-7): GAGVSQSPSNKVTEKGKDVELRCDPISGHTALYWYRQSLGQGLEFLIYFQGNSAPDKSGLPSDRFSAERTGGSVSTLTIQRTQQEDSAVYLCASRGGVGGSGYEQYFGPGTRLTVT.

This clone was seen once. The V gene is TRBV9, the J gene TRBJ1-6, with 7 nucleotides matching TRBD1. J gave up 6 bases and V 0 bases, and 6 bases lay outside the gene matches. In germline, CDR1 is SGDLS, CDR2 YYNGEE. This CDR3 comprises 16 residues. CDR3 in DNA: TGTGCCAGCAGCGTAGATAACAACAGGGGTAATTCACCCCTCCACTTT. Its protein product is CASSVDNNRGNSPLHF.

This clone was observed a single time. This chain connects TRBV5-4 to TRBJ1-6; 7 positions agree with TRBD1. This CDR3 comprises 14 residues. CDR1 SGHNT and CDR2 YYREEE come from the germline V gene (reference sequence). Trimming took 6 bases from V and 9 from J; bases not matched to a gene: 9. CDR3 loop: CASTLTGDGSPLHF. In DNA, the CDR3 is TGTGCCAGCACCTTAACAGGGGATGGTTCACCCCTCCACTTT. Full variable domain (missing parts from reference TRBV5-4 and TRBJ1-6): ETGVTQSPTHLIKTRGQQVTLRCSSQSGHNTVSWYQQALGQGPQFIFQYYREEENGRGNFPPRFSGLQFPNYSSELNVNALELDDSALYLCASTLTGDGSPLHFGNGTRLTVT.

This chain connects TRBV7-6 to TRBJ2-2, with 8 positions matching TRBD2. The CDR3 contains 16 residues. Trimming at V came to 4 bases and at J to 6 bases, leaving 10 bases not matched to a gene. Per the germline V gene, CDR1 is SGHVS and CDR2 is FNYEAQ. The CDR3 is CASSSLRVAGPGELFF. Written as DNA, the CDR3 is TGTGCCAGCAGCTCCCTGAGGGTAGCGGGACCCGGGGAGCTGTTTTTT.

J is TRBJ1-3 and V is TRBV11-2, with TRBD1 as a possible D gene (5 bases). Germline lookup yields CDR1 SGHAT and CDR2 FQNNGV. Deletions cut 5 bases from V and 3 bases from J, with 14 bases between. The CDR3 loop spans 15 amino acids. The CDR3 region is CASSRNQGSGNTIYF. The CDR3 DNA is TGTGCCAGCAGCCGGAACCAGGGAAGTGGAAACACCATATATTTT.

This sequence joins TRBV4-3 and TRBJ1-2, with TRBD1 identical over 7 bases. The CDR3 loop spans 15 amino acids. The V gene end was trimmed by 3 bases and the J gene end by 3 bases; junction bases not matched to a gene: 7. Germline CDR1 is LGHNA and CDR2 is YSLEER. Here the CDR3 reads CASSHETGSDYGYTF. CDR3 nucleotide sequence: TGCGCCAGCAGCCATGAGACAGGGAGTGACTATGGCTACACCTTC.